This is a list of T cell receptor beta chains from one sample in a study of blood T cell repertoires in COVID-19. Only in-frame clones appear in the TCRdb table, and some are missing; sequencing was by immunoSEQ multiplex PCR. The data show roughly 140,000 clones, with 85% seen just once and 3% held by the top ten. The sequenced sample consisted of peripheral blood. The receptors derive from a woman in her forties with active or convalescent COVID-19. CDR3s include the opening cysteine and the closing phenylalanine or tryptophan. The D gene is left open where the match is weak. Rows give clone size only sometimes, using once, few, many, or a class for an expanded clone.

CDR3nt: TGTGCCAGTAGTATCCAAGCGGGGGGGAGGTACAATGAGCAGTTCTTC; CDR3aa: CASSIQAGGRYNEQFF; j_gene: TRBJ2-1; v_gene: TRBV19; abundance: NA; len: 16; d_gene: TRBD2
CDR3nt: TGTGCCAGCAGTTATGGCGGGACAGGACTTAACTATGGCTACACCTTC; CDR3aa: CASSYGGTGLNYGYTF; j_gene: TRBJ1-2; v_gene: TRBV6-2/TRBV6-3; abundance: few; len: 16; d_gene: TRBD1
CDR3nt: TGCGCCAGCAGCCAACCCCGCCAGGGAGGTAACTATGGCTACACCTTC; CDR3aa: CASSQPRQGGNYGYTF; j_gene: TRBJ1-2; v_gene: TRBV4-1; abundance: NA; len: 16; d_gene: NA
CDR3nt: TGTGCCAGCTCGCTCTTCGACAGAGGAGATCAGCCCCAGCATTTT; CDR3aa: CASSLFDRGDQPQHF; j_gene: TRBJ1-5; v_gene: TRBV18; abundance: NA; len: 15; d_gene: NA
CDR3nt: TGTGCCAGCGGGGCAGGGGTGGAAAAACTGTTTTTT; CDR3aa: CASGAGVEKLFF; j_gene: TRBJ1-4; v_gene: TRBV2; abundance: NA; len: 12; d_gene: NA
CDR3nt: TGCGCCAGCAGCTTGGCCCAGGTCAATGAGCAGTTCTTC; CDR3aa: CASSLAQVNEQFF; j_gene: TRBJ2-1; v_gene: TRBV5-1; abundance: NA; len: 13; d_gene: NA
CDR3nt: TGTGCCAGCAGCCACACAGGGGCCACTGAAGCTTTCTTT; CDR3aa: CASSHTGATEAFF; j_gene: TRBJ1-1; v_gene: TRBV3-1/TRBV3-2; abundance: NA; len: 13; d_gene: TRBD1
CDR3nt: TGTGCCAGTACCTCCCCCGGACAGAAGAACACTGAAGCTTTCTTT; CDR3aa: CASTSPGQKNTEAFF; j_gene: TRBJ1-1; v_gene: TRBV19; abundance: NA; len: 15; d_gene: NA
CDR3nt: TGTGCCAGCAGTGAATCTAAGACAGGGGCGGCTCAGCCCCAGCATTTT; CDR3aa: CASSESKTGAAQPQHF; j_gene: TRBJ1-5; v_gene: TRBV25-1; abundance: NA; len: 16; d_gene: TRBD1
CDR3nt: TGTGCCAGCAGTTTGCACGACAGGGCCTATGGCTACACCTTC; CDR3aa: CASSLHDRAYGYTF; j_gene: TRBJ1-2; v_gene: TRBV28; abundance: NA; len: 14; d_gene: TRBD1
CDR3nt: TGTGCCAGCAGTCCCTCCCACAAGACAGGGTCATTTAATCAGCCCCAGCATTTT; CDR3aa: CASSPSHKTGSFNQPQHF; j_gene: TRBJ1-5; v_gene: TRBV28; abundance: NA; len: 18; d_gene: TRBD1
CDR3nt: TGTGCCTGGAGTGTACAGCTGAACACTGAAGCTTTCTTT; CDR3aa: CAWSVQLNTEAFF; j_gene: TRBJ1-1; v_gene: TRBV30; abundance: NA; len: 13; d_gene: NA
CDR3nt: TGTGCCACCAGCAGATCAATAGCAGAGAAGCAGTACTTC; CDR3aa: CATSRSIAEKQYF; j_gene: TRBJ2-7; v_gene: TRBV15; abundance: once; len: 13; d_gene: NA
CDR3nt: TGTGCCAGCAGTTTAGGCAGGGAAGCTTTCTTT; CDR3aa: CASSLGREAFF; j_gene: TRBJ1-1; v_gene: TRBV28; abundance: few; len: 11; d_gene: NA
CDR3nt: TGTGCCAGTGTTGGGAGGGGGATGAACACCGGGGAGCTGTTTTTT; CDR3aa: CASVGRGMNTGELFF; j_gene: TRBJ2-2; v_gene: TRBV2; abundance: NA; len: 15; d_gene: NA
CDR3nt: TGTGCCATCACCCAGCGGGGCGTGAACACTGAAGCTTTCTTT; CDR3aa: CAITQRGVNTEAFF; j_gene: TRBJ1-1; v_gene: TRBV10-3; abundance: NA; len: 14; d_gene: NA
CDR3nt: TGTGCCAGCAGTTACGGGACTAGCGGGAGTGAGTACTTC; CDR3aa: CASSYGTSGSEYF; j_gene: TRBJ2-7; v_gene: TRBV6-2/TRBV6-3; abundance: NA; len: 13; d_gene: TRBD2
CDR3nt: TGTGCCAGTAGTATGTCGGTCCAATACTATGGCTACACCTTC; CDR3aa: CASSMSVQYYGYTF; j_gene: TRBJ1-2; v_gene: TRBV19; abundance: few; len: 14; d_gene: NA
CDR3nt: TGTGCCGGTCCCCCGGAGGGCCGGGAGACCCAGTACTTC; CDR3aa: CAGPPEGRETQYF; j_gene: TRBJ2-5; v_gene: TRBV3-1/TRBV3-2; abundance: NA; len: 13; d_gene: NA
CDR3nt: TGTGCCAGCACTCGACTAGCGGCGTCCTACAATGAGCAGTTCTTC; CDR3aa: CASTRLAASYNEQFF; j_gene: TRBJ2-1; v_gene: TRBV6-4; abundance: NA; len: 15; d_gene: TRBD2
CDR3nt: TGTGCCAGCAGTTACGGCCCGGGACAGCACTACGAGCAGTACTTC; CDR3aa: CASSYGPGQHYEQYF; j_gene: TRBJ2-7; v_gene: TRBV6-5; abundance: NA; len: 15; d_gene: TRBD1
CDR3nt: TGTGCCAGCAGTTGGGATAGGGCGGGACAAGAGACCCAGTACTTC; CDR3aa: CASSWDRAGQETQYF; j_gene: TRBJ2-5; v_gene: TRBV6-2/TRBV6-3; abundance: NA; len: 15; d_gene: NA
CDR3nt: TGTGCCAGCAGCGTAGATTTAGCGGGAGAGAGGTATGAGCAGTTCTTC; CDR3aa: CASSVDLAGERYEQFF; j_gene: TRBJ2-1; v_gene: TRBV9; abundance: NA; len: 16; d_gene: TRBD2
CDR3nt: TGTGCCAGCAGTTACTCGATGGGCAGGGACACCGGGGAGCTGTTTTTT; CDR3aa: CASSYSMGRDTGELFF; j_gene: TRBJ2-2; v_gene: TRBV6-6; abundance: NA; len: 16; d_gene: NA
CDR3nt: TGTGCCAGCAGCGTAGCCGGGACAGATACGCAGTATTTT; CDR3aa: CASSVAGTDTQYF; j_gene: TRBJ2-3; v_gene: TRBV9; abundance: NA; len: 13; d_gene: NA
CDR3nt: TGTGCCAGCAGTGTACGGGACAGGGGGACAGATACGCAGTATTTT; CDR3aa: CASSVRDRGTDTQYF; j_gene: TRBJ2-3; v_gene: TRBV2; abundance: NA; len: 15; d_gene: TRBD1
CDR3nt: TGTGCCAGTAGTATCGGGAGGCGGAGGGGTACAGATACGCAGTATTTT; CDR3aa: CASSIGRRRGTDTQYF; j_gene: TRBJ2-3; v_gene: TRBV19; abundance: NA; len: 16; d_gene: TRBD2
CDR3nt: TGTGCCTGGAGTACAGGGGGAACCCAGCATTTT; CDR3aa: CAWSTGGTQHF; j_gene: TRBJ1-5; v_gene: TRBV30; abundance: NA; len: 11; d_gene: TRBD1
CDR3nt: TGTGCCAGCTCCGACAGTTCCGGAGGGGAGACCCAGTACTTC; CDR3aa: CASSDSSGGETQYF; j_gene: TRBJ2-5; v_gene: TRBV18; abundance: NA; len: 14; d_gene: NA
CDR3nt: TGTGCCAGCAGCCGACAGTGGGGCCAGCCCCAGCATTTT; CDR3aa: CASSRQWGQPQHF; j_gene: TRBJ1-5; v_gene: TRBV6-4; abundance: NA; len: 13; d_gene: NA
CDR3nt: TGCGCCAGCAGTATAACTTTAGGGGGCGCGAGCTACGAGCAGTACTTC; CDR3aa: CASSITLGGASYEQYF; j_gene: TRBJ2-7; v_gene: TRBV5-1; abundance: NA; len: 16; d_gene: TRBD1
CDR3nt: TGCGCCAGCAGCTTGGACAGGGTCTACGAGCAGTACTTC; CDR3aa: CASSLDRVYEQYF; j_gene: TRBJ2-7; v_gene: TRBV5-1; abundance: NA; len: 13; d_gene: NA
CDR3nt: TGTGCCAGCAGTTACGGGACAGGGAACACTGAAGCTTTCTTT; CDR3aa: CASSYGTGNTEAFF; j_gene: TRBJ1-1; v_gene: TRBV6-5; abundance: NA; len: 14; d_gene: TRBD1
CDR3nt: TGTGCCAGCAGCGTAAACGGGATGGGCTACACCTTC; CDR3aa: CASSVNGMGYTF; j_gene: TRBJ1-2; v_gene: TRBV9; abundance: NA; len: 12; d_gene: NA
CDR3nt: TGTGCCAGCAGCTTATTGGGCAGGACAATAAGTAATGAAAAACTGTTTTTT; CDR3aa: CASSLLGRTISNEKLFF; j_gene: TRBJ1-4; v_gene: TRBV11-2; abundance: NA; len: 17; d_gene: NA
CDR3nt: TGCGCCAGCAGCCAATGGGAGCTAAACCCAGATACGCAGTATTTT; CDR3aa: CASSQWELNPDTQYF; j_gene: TRBJ2-3; v_gene: TRBV4-1; abundance: NA; len: 15; d_gene: NA
CDR3nt: TGTGCCAGCAGCCCGACAGGTCCACTCTACGAGCAGTACTTC; CDR3aa: CASSPTGPLYEQYF; j_gene: TRBJ2-7; v_gene: TRBV7-2; abundance: NA; len: 14; d_gene: NA
CDR3nt: TGTGCCAGCAGCTTAGGGCGCGGACTAGCGGGCTACGAGCAGTACTTC; CDR3aa: CASSLGRGLAGYEQYF; j_gene: TRBJ2-7; v_gene: TRBV7-2; abundance: NA; len: 16; d_gene: TRBD2
CDR3nt: TGTGCCAGCAGTTGGGGCAGTTCGGCAGGCCCAGCTAACTATGGCTACACCTTC; CDR3aa: CASSWGSSAGPANYGYTF; j_gene: TRBJ1-2; v_gene: TRBV28; abundance: NA; len: 18; d_gene: NA
CDR3nt: TGTGCCAGCTCCAGCGCGCGGGATACGCAGTATTTT; CDR3aa: CASSSARDTQYF; j_gene: TRBJ2-3; v_gene: TRBV18; abundance: once; len: 12; d_gene: NA
CDR3nt: TGTGCCAGCAGTGCTCAGAATGGAGGGTTTGGTGGCTACACCTTC; CDR3aa: CASSAQNGGFGGYTF; j_gene: TRBJ1-2; v_gene: TRBV28; abundance: NA; len: 15; d_gene: NA
CDR3nt: TGCGCCAGCAGCTCGGGACAGAACACTGAAGCTTTCTTT; CDR3aa: CASSSGQNTEAFF; j_gene: TRBJ1-1; v_gene: TRBV5-1; abundance: NA; len: 13; d_gene: NA
CDR3nt: TGTGCCAGCAGTGACTCGAACAGGGGGAATTCACCCCTCCACTTT; CDR3aa: CASSDSNRGNSPLHF; j_gene: TRBJ1-6; v_gene: TRBV6-4; abundance: NA; len: 15; d_gene: TRBD1
CDR3nt: TGTGCCAGCAGGCGGACAGGGGGCAGCTACACCTTC; CDR3aa: CASRRTGGSYTF; j_gene: TRBJ1-2; v_gene: TRBV6-5; abundance: NA; len: 12; d_gene: TRBD1
CDR3nt: TGCGCCAGCGGGGAGCGGACTAGCGGACCCTACGAGCAGTACTTC; CDR3aa: CASGERTSGPYEQYF; j_gene: TRBJ2-7; v_gene: TRBV5-1; abundance: NA; len: 15; d_gene: TRBD2
CDR3nt: TGCGCCAGCAGCGTGCCGGCCGACAATGCGAACACCGGGGAGCTGTTTTTT; CDR3aa: CASSVPADNANTGELFF; j_gene: TRBJ2-2; v_gene: TRBV5-1; abundance: NA; len: 17; d_gene: NA
CDR3nt: TGCAGTGCGAATCTAGCGGGGGGACAGTATTTT; CDR3aa: CSANLAGGQYF; j_gene: TRBJ2-3; v_gene: TRBV20-1; abundance: few; len: 11; d_gene: TRBD2
CDR3nt: TGTGCCAGCAGCTTATTCGGGACAGAATACAATGAGCAGTTCTTC; CDR3aa: CASSLFGTEYNEQFF; j_gene: TRBJ2-1; v_gene: TRBV7-9; abundance: NA; len: 15; d_gene: TRBD1
CDR3nt: TGTGCCTGGAGCCGACAAAATGCTAGGACAGGAGGCTACACCTTC; CDR3aa: CAWSRQNARTGGYTF; j_gene: TRBJ1-2; v_gene: TRBV30; abundance: NA; len: 15; d_gene: TRBD1
CDR3nt: TGTGCCAGCAGTTACGGGCGACAGTCTGGAAACACCATATATTTT; CDR3aa: CASSYGRQSGNTIYF; j_gene: TRBJ1-3; v_gene: TRBV6-5; abundance: NA; len: 15; d_gene: NA
CDR3nt: TGTGCCAGCAGTTACTCCGGGAACCCCGCACAGCCCCAGCATTTT; CDR3aa: CASSYSGNPAQPQHF; j_gene: TRBJ1-5; v_gene: TRBV6-2/TRBV6-3; abundance: NA; len: 15; d_gene: NA
CDR3nt: TGTGCCAGCAGCCTGGACAGGGGTGGGTTGAACACTGAAGCTTTCTTT; CDR3aa: CASSLDRGGLNTEAFF; j_gene: TRBJ1-1; v_gene: TRBV5-4; abundance: NA; len: 16; d_gene: TRBD1